One and the same sample provided the 9 T cell receptor beta chains below, sequenced in a study of shared clonotypes between healthy human individuals. CD45RO-negative cells were positively selected for CCR7, leaving out terminally differentiated effector memory CD45RA+ cells. The repertoire was sequenced with immunoSEQ multiplex PCR; TCRdb's copy has only in-frame clones and lacks some. The repertoire holds almost 700,000 clones, 92% seen once, with 24% in the top ten. The sequencing sample was made of naive CD8+ T cells sorted from blood. The receptors here all came from a man younger than 40 in good health.

V gene TRBV30 combines with J gene TRBJ2-1; TRBD2 agrees at 7 bases. Trimming at V came to 3 bases and at J to 4 bases, leaving 9 bases not matched to a gene. Germline V CDR1 and CDR2: GTSNPN, SVGIG (reference sequence). The CDR3 length is 15 residues. Here the CDR3 reads CAWRSATGGYNEQFF. CDR3 DNA: TGTGCCTGGAGATCGGCCACGGGGGGTTACAATGAGCAGTTCTTC. The variable domain in full, completed from reference TRBV30 and TRBJ2-1, reads SQTIHQWPATLVQPVGSPLSLECTVEGTSNPNLYWYRQAAGRGLQLLFYSVGIGQISSEVPQNLSASRPQDRQFILSSKKLLLSDSGFYLCAWRSATGGYNEQFFGPGTRLTVL.

This chain uses TRBV7-6 with TRBJ2-7; 15 positions match TRBD2. The germline V gene encodes CDR1 SGHVS and CDR2 FNYEAQ. V dropped 5 bases and J dropped 5; count of bases not matched to a gene: 7. The CDR3 has 16 amino acids. The CDR3 bases are TGTGCCAGCAGCGACGGGACTAGCGGGAGGATCGACGAGCAGTACTTC. The encoded protein is CASSDGTSGRIDEQYF.

The chain recombines TRBV6-6 with TRBJ2-3; D is undetermined. V lost 4 bases and J lost 6, with 8 bases in between. The germline V gene encodes CDR1 MNHNY and CDR2 SVGAGI (reference sequence). The CDR3 spans 12 residues. The CDR3 sequence: CASSSLWDTQYF. CDR3 sequence (DNA): TGTGCCAGCAGTTCTCTCTGGGATACGCAGTATTTT.

The chain employs TRBV7-9 and TRBJ2-7, with D hard to call. Germline V gives CDR1 SEHNR, CDR2 FQNEAQ (reference sequence). V dropped 1 base and J dropped 3 bases, with 10 bases sitting between them. This CDR3 region has 14 residues. The CDR3 is CASSLEGRIYEQYF. The CDR3 DNA sequence: TGTGCCAGCAGCTTAGAGGGCAGGATCTACGAGCAGTACTTC.

In its sample, this clone was seen once. The chain has TRBV6-1 and TRBJ2-7, with 7 nucleotides matching TRBD2. The V gene end was trimmed by 1 base and the J gene end by 1 base; junction bases not matched to a gene: 4. Germline assignment: CDR1 MNHNS and CDR2 SASEGT. The CDR3 consists of 15 residues. In DNA form, the CDR3 reads TGTGCCAGCAGTGAAGTGGGGGGAGGGTCCTACGAGCAGTACTTC. This encodes CASSEVGGGSYEQYF.

The chain is built from TRBV27 and TRBJ2-1; D remains ambiguous. V dropped 6 bases and J dropped 7 bases, with 13 bases sitting between them. The CDR3 sequence is 13 residues long. Germline CDR1 MNHEY, CDR2 SMNVEV (reference sequence). The CDR3 loop is CASRLSLVNEQFF. DNA of the CDR3: TGTGCCAGCAGACTATCTTTGGTAAATGAGCAGTTCTTC.

V is TRBV28 and J is TRBJ2-7, with D possibly being TRBD1 or TRBD2 (7 bases each). Trimming stripped 2 bases from V and 2 bases from J, with 22 bases between. Germline CDR1 reads MDHEN; CDR2 reads SYDVKM. There are 18 residues in the CDR3. CDR3 in DNA: TGTGCCAGCAGTTTAGTTTTGGGAGGGACAGAAAAGCCCTACGAGCAGTACTTC. It is translated as CASSLVLGGTEKPYEQYF.

The chain couples TRBV7-2 to TRBJ1-5, with D uncertain. V was pared by 6 bases and J by 9 bases, with 12 bases between. Germline CDR1 SGHTA, CDR2 FQGNSA. This CDR3 is built from 12 residues. CDR3 DNA sequence: TGTGCCAGCAGGAAAGGGTTGGGGCCCCAGCATTTT. It yields the protein CASRKGLGPQHF.

The genes are TRBV5-4 and TRBJ2-1; possibly TRBD1 for D (5 bases). Germline V gives CDR1 SGHNT, CDR2 YYREEE (reference sequence). The V and J ends lost 0 bases and 8 bases respectively, with 15 bases between them. CDR3 length: 15 residues. The CDR3, as DNA: TGTGCCAGCAGCTTGGTTCAGGGCGTGGGCTATGAGCAGTTCTTC. Amino acid sequence: CASSLVQGVGYEQFF.